This passage covers 5 T cell receptor beta chains from one sample sequenced in a study of control samples from healthy donors and cancer patients. Here immunoSEQ multiplex PCR was the method, and the copy in TCRdb shows in-frame clones only, minus some. The sample holds approximately 100,000 clones; roughly 92% are singletons and the top ten take around 3%. The sequenced material came from blood. The source is a human donor in good health. The donor label of this sample is uncertain.

This clone was seen a single time. This sequence joins TRBV3-1 (or the pseudogene TRBV3-2) and TRBJ2-5; D not resolved. CDR1 and CDR2 (germline): LGHDT, YNNKEL (reference sequence). The V end was cut by 6 bases, the J end by 3 bases, with 5 bases between. The CDR3 totals 11 residues. CDR3 residues: CASSTEETQYF. In DNA form, the CDR3 reads TGTGCCAGCAGTACAGAAGAGACCCAGTACTTC.

The chain combines TRBV12-2 with TRBJ2-7; TRBD2, the D gene given by the table, was not confirmed from the DNA. TRBV12-2 is noted as a pseudogene. CDR3 size: 11 residues. Here the CDR3 DNA reads TGTGCAAGGCGCGGGGGGGCAGCAAAGTACGTC. Residues: CARRGGAAKYV.

The count of this clone is one. The chain links TRBV2 to TRBJ1-4, with D tentatively TRBD1 (5 bases). With 1 base removed from V and 10 bases from J, the gap between germline ends came to 22 bases. The germline V gene has CDR1 SNHLY and CDR2 FYNNEI. The CDR3 has 17 residues. The CDR3 sequence is CASSEDRPTPGLVKLFF. CDR3 coding DNA: TGTGCCAGCAGTGAAGACAGGCCGACTCCGGGCTTGGTAAAACTGTTTTTT. Complete variable domain (other parts from reference TRBV2 and TRBJ1-4): EPEVTQTPSHQVTQMGQEVILRCVPISNHLYFYWYRQILGQKVEFLVSFYNNEISEKSEIFDDQFSVERPDGSNFTLKIRSTKLEDSAMYFCASSEDRPTPGLVKLFFGSGTQLSVL.

The rearrangement links TRBV3-1 (or the pseudogene TRBV3-2) to TRBJ1-2, with D possibly matching TRBD1 (6 bases). Per the germline V gene, CDR1 is LGHDT and CDR2 is YNNKEL (reference sequence). The V end lost 2 bases, the J end lost 2 bases, and 15 bases lay between the germline ends. The CDR3 contains 16 residues. Written as DNA, the CDR3 is TGTGCCAGCAGCCAAACAGGGTCCCCTTTAAACTATGGCTACACCTTC. Protein: CASSQTGSPLNYGYTF.

The chain is built from TRBV24-1 and TRBJ1-5; weak D call: TRBD1 (6 bases). The CDR3 loop spans 16 amino acids. Trimming removed 2 bases at V and 3 bases at J, with 13 bases between. Germline-derived CDR1 and CDR2 are KGHDR and SFDVKD. For the CDR3, the DNA is TGTGCCACCAGTGATTCGGCCCCGGGGGCCAATCAGCCCCAGCATTTT. Translation gives CATSDSAPGANQPQHF.